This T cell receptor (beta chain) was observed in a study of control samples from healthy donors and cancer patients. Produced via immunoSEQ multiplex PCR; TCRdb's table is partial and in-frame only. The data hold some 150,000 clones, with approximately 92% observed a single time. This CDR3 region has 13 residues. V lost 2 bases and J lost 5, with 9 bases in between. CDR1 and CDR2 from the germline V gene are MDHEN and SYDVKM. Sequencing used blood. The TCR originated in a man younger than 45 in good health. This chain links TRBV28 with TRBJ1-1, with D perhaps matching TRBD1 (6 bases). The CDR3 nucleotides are TGTGCCAGCAGTTTAGGGGGCGGTACTGAAGCTTTCTTT. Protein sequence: CASSLGGGTEAFF. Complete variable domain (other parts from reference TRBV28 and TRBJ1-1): DVKVTQSSRYLVKRTGEKVFLECVQDMDHENMFWYRQDPGLGLRLIYFSYDVKMKEKGDIPEGYSVSREKKERFSLILESASTNQTSMYLCASSLGGGTEAFFGQGTRLTVV.